This T cell receptor beta chain was identified in a study of control samples from healthy donors and cancer patients. This table comes from immunoSEQ multiplex PCR, and its TCRdb copy is limited to in-frame clones, with some not included. The sample lists 55,000 to 80,000 clones; around 90% were seen once. Specimen: PBMCs. This clonotype was sampled from a man aged 60 to 75 with colorectal cancer.

In DNA, the CDR3 is TGCGCCAGCAGCCTAGGACAGGGAATGAACACTGAAGCTTTCTTT. It is translated as CASSLGQGMNTEAFF. This sequence joins TRBV5-1 and TRBJ1-1, with 8 bases aligning to TRBD1. Germline values: CDR1 SGHRS, CDR2 YFSETQ. V trimming: 4 bases; J trimming: 0 bases; junction bases outside the gene matches: 5. The length of the CDR3 is 15 residues.